The 22 T cell receptor beta chains below were found in one sample sequenced in a study of PD-1 blockade in classical Hodgkin lymphoma. The assay was immunoSEQ multiplex PCR, and TCRdb's table has in-frame clones only and misses some. Of about 25,000 clones in the sample, 85% to 95% were seen once. Time point reported: newly diagnosed, previously untreated cHL patient sample. Sequencing was done on a sample of peripheral blood mononuclear cells (PBMCs). Receptors originate from a human donor with classical Hodgkin lymphoma.

This chain links TRBV6-5 with TRBJ1-1, with D unresolved. This CDR3 region has 13 residues. Deletions cut 2 bases from V and 10 bases from J, with 14 bases between. Germline V gene data show CDR1 as MNHEY and CDR2 as SVGAGI. Written as DNA, the CDR3 is TGTGCCAGCAGTTACAGCCCCTTGGCCGGAGCTTTCTTT. Its protein is CASSYSPLAGAFF.

This clone has a single count. The rearrangement links TRBV5-6 to TRBJ2-7; tentative D call: TRBD2 (5 bases). The germline V gene encodes CDR1 SGHDT and CDR2 YYEEEE. V gave up 4 bases and J gave up 0 bases, with 5 bases separating them. The CDR3 contains 12 residues. The CDR3 region is CASSTSSYEQYF. The CDR3 region has the DNA TGTGCCAGCAGCACTAGCTCCTACGAGCAGTACTTC.

This clone was seen a single time. The chain links TRBV18 to TRBJ1-5, with 7 positions matching TRBD1. This CDR3 comprises 16 residues. Trimming removed 2 bases from V and 4 bases from J; junction bases left unmatched: 8. From germline, CDR1 is KGHSH and CDR2 LQKENI. CDR3 in DNA: TGTGCCAGCTCACCAACTCAGGGACAGAAGAATCAGCCCCAGCATTTT. This encodes CASSPTQGQKNQPQHF.

This rearrangement joins TRBV7-9 to TRBJ1-4, with 10 bases lining up with TRBD1. J was trimmed by 6 bases and V by 4 bases; bases with no gene match: 5. Germline V gives CDR1 SEHNR, CDR2 FQNEAQ (reference sequence). The CDR3 contains 15 residues. This CDR3 reads CASSSRQGAHEKLFF. The DNA of the CDR3 is TGTGCCAGCAGCTCACGACAGGGGGCGCATGAAAAACTGTTTTTT.

This chain connects TRBV6-5 to TRBJ2-3, with TRBD1 identical over 8 bases. The CDR3 contains 13 residues. The germline CDR1 and CDR2 sequences are MNHEY and SVGAGI. The junction had 3 bases not matched to a gene; V was cut back by 6 bases and J by 4 bases. The CDR3 reads CASSPRGPDTQYF. Written as DNA, the CDR3 is TGTGCCAGCAGCCCCAGGGGGCCAGATACGCAGTATTTT.

This rearrangement joins TRBV6-1 to TRBJ1-5; a possible D gene is TRBD1 (6 bases). This CDR3 comprises 15 residues. V was clipped by 7 bases and J by 0 bases, with 13 bases between them. CDR1 and CDR2 from the germline V gene are MNHNS and SASEGT. CDR3: CASTRGVDSNQPQHF. The CDR3 DNA follows: TGTGCCAGCACGAGGGGGGTGGATAGCAATCAGCCCCAGCATTTT.

This clone was observed a single time. The chain employs TRBV5-4 and TRBJ2-5; 10 bases fit TRBD2. CDR3 length: 16 residues. Losses at the gene ends were 1 base for V and 1 base for J; bases not matched to a gene: 4. Germline V gene data show CDR1 as SGHNT and CDR2 as YYREEE (reference sequence). The CDR3 region has the DNA TGTGCCAGCAGCTTGAGGTTAGCGGGGGGCCAAGAGACCCAGTACTTC. This sequence encodes CASSLRLAGGQETQYF.

This chain links TRBV15 with TRBJ2-1; maybe TRBD2 (6 bases). V was pared by 6 bases and J by 1 base, with 16 bases between. Germline values: CDR1 LNHNV, CDR2 YYDKDF (reference sequence). This CDR3 is 16 amino acids long. The CDR3 is CATRGGAEISYNEQFF. The CDR3 DNA reads as TGTGCCACCAGGGGAGGCGCGGAAATTTCCTACAATGAGCAGTTCTTC.

This chain connects TRBV6-1 to TRBJ1-3; no definite D call. Germline V CDR1 and CDR2: MNHNS, SASEGT. The CDR3 runs 16 residues. The V end was cut by 0 bases, the J end by 1 base, with 10 bases between. The CDR3 protein is CASSEALRPSGNTIYF. For the CDR3, the DNA is TGTGCCAGCAGTGAAGCGCTTCGGCCTTCTGGAAACACCATATATTTT.

The CDR3 is CASKSWTPDRGVSNQPQHF. In DNA, the CDR3 is TGTGCCAGTAAATCGTGGACTCCCGACAGGGGGGTTAGCAATCAGCCCCAGCATTTT. The V and J genes are TRBV19 and TRBJ1-5; 9 bases are a match to TRBD1. V lost 7 bases and J lost 0; bases outside the gene matches: 16. This CDR3 has 19 residues. The germline V gene encodes CDR1 LNHDA and CDR2 SQIVND (reference sequence).

The V gene is TRBV5-1, the J gene TRBJ1-2, with 8 bases that match TRBD1. Germline assignment: CDR1 SGHRS and CDR2 YFSETQ. CDR3 length: 17 residues. V was clipped by 7 bases and J by 6 bases; unmatched bases: 20. The CDR3 spells CASRNYPPEDREDGYTF. DNA of the CDR3: TGCGCCAGCCGAAATTACCCCCCTGAGGACAGGGAGGATGGCTACACCTTC.

The CDR3, as DNA: TGTGCCAGCAGCCCCACTCAATTGTGGGACAGGGACCTAGGAGGCACATACTACACCTTC. Amino acids: CASSPTQLWDRDLGGTYYTF. The chain joins TRBV7-3 to TRBJ1-2, with TRBD1 identical over 9 bases. V lost 5 bases to trimming and J lost 10 bases; unmatched junction nucleotides: 29. The CDR3 extends over 20 amino acids. The germline CDR1 and CDR2 sequences are SGHTA and FQGTGA.

The count of this clone is one. DNA of the CDR3: TGTGCCAGCAGCCCTCCCGGGACAGCCGACTACGAGCAGTACTTC. Its protein is CASSPPGTADYEQYF. The chain joins TRBV7-9 to TRBJ2-7, with 7 bases lining up with TRBD1. The length of the CDR3 is 15 residues. The ends lost 5 bases at V and 3 bases at J; junction bases unmatched: 10. Germline lookup yields CDR1 SEHNR and CDR2 FQNEAQ (reference sequence).

The chain couples TRBV7-2 to TRBJ2-3, with D perhaps TRBD2 (7 bases). The germline CDR1 and CDR2 sequences are SGHTA and FQGNSA. This CDR3 contains 18 residues. Trimming took 8 bases from V and 0 from J, leaving 24 bases between them. The CDR3 DNA follows: TGTGCCAGCGCACCCCCGGGGGGCGGGGGAGGAAGCACAGATACGCAGTATTTT. This gives the protein CASAPPGGGGGSTDTQYF.

In this sample, this clone turned up once. This chain uses TRBV6-1 with TRBJ2-7; 12 bases are shared with TRBD2. The CDR3 consists of 13 residues. V shed 10 bases, J shed 6 bases, and the junction held 7 bases outside the gene matches. Germline CDR1 is MNHNS and CDR2 is SASEGT. The chain's CDR3 is CAIQLAGGIEQYF. The CDR3 nucleotides read TGTGCCATACAACTAGCGGGGGGAATCGAGCAGTACTTC.

The chain uses TRBV19 and TRBJ1-1; D is unclear. Germline CDR1 LNHDA, CDR2 SQIVND (reference sequence). V was trimmed by 6 bases and J by 0 bases, leaving 11 bases between them. The CDR3 is 14 residues long. Here the CDR3 reads CASSTTGVNTEAFF. The CDR3, as DNA: TGTGCCAGTAGCACGACGGGAGTGAACACTGAAGCTTTCTTT.

This clone was detected only once. The chain carries TRBV7-9 and TRBJ2-3; D is ambiguous. Trimming left V 1 base short and J 6 bases short, with 11 bases between. The CDR3 runs 14 residues. Per germline, CDR1 SEHNR and CDR2 FQNEAQ (reference sequence). The CDR3 nucleotides are TGTGCCAGCAGCTTAGACGTTAGGTCGGATACGCAGTATTTT. Protein sequence: CASSLDVRSDTQYF.

This rearrangement joins TRBV7-2 to TRBJ2-5; no reliable D call. V lost 1 base and J lost 5, with 11 bases in between. Per the germline V gene, CDR1 is SGHTA and CDR2 is FQGNSA. The CDR3 is made up of 14 amino acids. CDR3 nucleotides: TGTGCCAGCAGCTTAGTAGTGCTTGTGGAGACCCAGTACTTC. Its translation is CASSLVVLVETQYF.

The J gene is TRBJ2-4, the V gene TRBV4-1; 9 nucleotides align to TRBD2. Germline-derived CDR1 and CDR2 are MGHRA and YSYEKL. V shed 2 bases, J shed 4 bases, and the junction held 3 bases outside the gene matches. CDR3 size: 15 residues. The CDR3 is CASSQIGLAKNIQYF. The DNA of the CDR3 is TGCGCCAGCAGCCAAATTGGACTAGCGAAAAACATTCAGTACTTC.

The chain couples TRBV4-3 to TRBJ1-4; TRBD1 is a possible D gene (5 bases). This CDR3 spans 18 amino acids. CDR1 LGHNA and CDR2 YSLEER come from the germline V gene. Trimming took 0 bases from V and 7 from J, leaving 21 bases between them. The CDR3 DNA reads TGCGCCAGCAGCCAAGAAGGTCCCGGGATGAGGGGTGGTGAAAAACTGTTTTTT. Protein sequence: CASSQEGPGMRGGEKLFF.

This chain links TRBV6-4 with TRBJ2-1; D could derive from TRBD1 or TRBD2 (5 bases each). The CDR3 extends over 16 amino acids. V was clipped by 2 bases and J by 2 bases, with 13 bases between them. Germline loops: CDR1 MRHNA, CDR2 SNTAGT. The CDR3 spells CASSDRPGPPYNEQFF. As DNA, the CDR3 is TGTGCCAGCAGTGACCGCCCGGGACCTCCCTACAATGAGCAGTTCTTC.

In nucleotides, the CDR3 is TGTGCCAGCAGTTACTTGGGGTCATCGGGCAATGAGCAGTTCTTC. This sequence encodes CASSYLGSSGNEQFF. The J gene is TRBJ2-1, the V gene TRBV6-5; D ambiguous. Germline-derived CDR1 and CDR2 are MNHEY and SVGAGI. The length of the CDR3 is 15 residues. The V and J ends lost 1 base and 6 bases respectively, with 13 bases between them.